What follows are 24 T cell receptor beta chains derived from one specimen sequenced in a study of identical twins. MiXCR, run by TCRdb on the 5' RACE reads, gives a single entry per CDR3 protein. The profile shows 1.5 million to 2 million distinct CDR3 sequences, roughly 35% of them singletons. The sequencing sample was made of cord blood. Source of these receptors: a newborn girl in good health.

This clonotype was seen ten or more times. CDR3 in amino acids: CASSLKTSGSYEQYF. For the CDR3, the DNA is TGTGCCAGCAGCCTTAAGACTAGCGGGAGCTACGAGCAGTACTTC. The chain employs TRBV5-6 and TRBJ2-7; 12 bases align to TRBD2. The CDR3 runs 15 residues. Trimming at V came to 4 bases and at J to 3 bases, leaving 5 bases not matched to a gene. In germline, CDR1 is SGHDT, CDR2 YYEEEE.

The gene calls are TRBV11-2 and TRBJ2-5; D may be TRBD1 (5 bases). This CDR3 has 16 amino acids. The germline CDR1 and CDR2 sequences are SGHAT and FQNNGV. V lost 1 base and J lost 9, with 21 bases in between. CDR3 region: CASSLGRWWGEESQYF. CDR3 sequence (DNA): TGTGCCAGCAGCTTAGGAAGGTGGTGGGGCGAGGAGTCCCAGTACTTC. The full variable domain, completed using reference TRBV11-2 and TRBJ2-5, is EAGVAQSPRYKIIEKRQSVAFWCNPISGHATLYWYQQILGQGPKLLIQFQNNGVVDDSQLPKDRFSAERLKGVDSTLKIQPAKLEDSAVYLCASSLGRWWGEESQYFGPGTRLLVL.

V is TRBV21-1 and J is TRBJ2-3; the D call TRBD1 from the table was never checked on the DNA. TRBV21-1 is shown as a pseudogene. This CDR3 is built from 17 residues. The CDR3 region is CASSKWASRGCTDTQYF. The DNA for the CDR3 is TGTGCCAGCAGCAAATGGGCTAGCAGGGGGTGCACAGATACGCAGTATTTT.

Notes on this clonotype: Since a much larger clone is just one base distant, this may be a read error. This sequence joins TRBV28 and TRBJ2-7, with D hard to call. Trimming removed 2 bases at V and 2 bases at J, with 19 bases between. This CDR3 spans 17 amino acids. Germline V gene sequence: CDR1 MDHEN, CDR2 SYDVKM. The CDR3 DNA reads TGTGCCAGCAGTTTAGACTCCTACAGAGTGGCTGCCTACGAGCAGTACTTC. Translating it yields CASSLDSYRVAAYEQYF.

CDR3 nucleotides: TGCGCCAGCAGCCAAGTGCCTAGCGGGAGTTTTGGGGAGCTGTTTTTT. Amino acid sequence: CASSQVPSGSFGELFF. V usage is TRBV4-1 and J usage is TRBJ2-2; 10 positions match TRBD2. Unmatched junction bases numbered 7, after V lost 1 base and J lost 8 bases. Per germline, CDR1 MGHRA and CDR2 YSYEKL. The CDR3 has 16 amino acids.

This clonotype occurred a few times. The rearrangement uses TRBV20-1 and TRBJ2-1; D may be TRBD2 (7 bases). The ends were cut back, 3 bases at V and 7 bases at J, with 16 bases in the middle. The CDR3 spans 14 residues. CDR1 DFQATT and CDR2 SNEGSKA come from the germline V gene (reference sequence). CDR3 sequence (DNA): TGCAGTGCTAGGGCGGGGGCCAGGCTTAATGAGCAGTTCTTC. Its translation: CSARAGARLNEQFF.

V usage is TRBV2 and J usage is TRBJ2-1, with 8 bases that match TRBD2. V shed 1 base, J shed 6 bases, and the junction held 8 bases outside the gene matches. The CDR3 consists of 16 residues. Germline V gene lookup returns CDR1 SNHLY and CDR2 FYNNEI. Here the CDR3 reads CASSEGGRGDCNEQFF. In nucleotides, the CDR3 is TGTGCCAGCAGTGAAGGGGGGCGGGGGGACTGCAATGAGCAGTTCTTC.

V gene TRBV20-1 combines with J gene TRBJ2-5; 7 nucleotides align to TRBD1. Germline V CDR1 and CDR2: DFQATT, SNEGSKA (reference sequence). Trimming removed 3 bases from V and 11 bases from J; junction bases left unmatched: 12. The CDR3 is 13 residues long. The CDR3: CSARDTTGIKQYF. The CDR3 nucleotides read TGCAGTGCTAGGGATACGACAGGGATCAAGCAGTACTTC.

This chain links TRBV6-5 with TRBJ2-3; the match to TRBD2 covers 8 bases. With V trimmed by 6 bases and J by 8 bases, 16 bases remained unmatched. Germline lookup yields CDR1 MNHEY and CDR2 SVGAGI. CDR3 length equals 16 residues. CDR3 protein: CASRPGTRVRWGTQYF. The CDR3 bases are TGTGCCAGCAGGCCCGGGACTAGGGTGCGATGGGGTACGCAGTATTTT.

This clonotype was seen more than once but under ten times. This chain uses TRBV24-1 with TRBJ2-1, with D tentatively TRBD1 (6 bases). This CDR3 has 13 residues. Germline V gene sequence: CDR1 KGHDR, CDR2 SFDVKD. The V and J ends lost 1 base and 9 bases respectively, with 9 bases between them. Here the CDR3 DNA reads TGTGCCACCAGTGATTTCTGGGGGCGTGAGCAGTTCTTC. It yields the protein CATSDFWGREQFF.

This rearrangement joins TRBV9 to TRBJ2-2, with 9 bases lining up with TRBD2. The CDR3 runs 17 residues. The junction had 7 bases not matched to a gene; V was cut back by 0 bases and J by 4 bases. The V gene's germline CDR1 is SGDLS and CDR2 YYNGEE. The CDR3 here is CASSVGVVLAGTGELFF. The CDR3 coding sequence is TGTGCCAGCAGCGTAGGCGTGGTACTAGCGGGCACCGGGGAGCTGTTTTTT.

As DNA, the CDR3 is TGTGCCAGCAGGACCCGGACGACCATCTCCTACAATGAGCAGTACTTC. Protein: CASRTRTTISYNEQYF. The chain is built from TRBV12-3 or TRBV12-4 and TRBJ2-1; no clear D gene. The J call could be wrong; TRBJ2-7 is a better fit for the DNA end. This CDR3 contains 16 residues.

This clonotype was seen only a few times. The genes are TRBV10-3 and TRBJ2-4, with 7 bases that match TRBD2. The J call is uncertain, as TRBJ2-7 better fits the DNA end. This CDR3 contains 15 residues. Germline loops: CDR1 ENHRY, CDR2 SYGVKD. CDR3: CAISDSKRDLYEQYF. In nucleotides, the CDR3 is TGTGCCATCAGTGACTCCAAGCGGGACCTCTACGAGCAGTACTTC.

This clonotype was recorded a few times. V is TRBV11-2 and J is TRBJ1-2; 7 bases agree with TRBD1. The CDR3 contains 15 residues. Germline-derived CDR1 and CDR2 are SGHAT and FQNNGV. V gave up 4 bases and J gave up 4 bases; unmatched junction bases: 9. The CDR3 is CASSSGNRGPYGYTF. The CDR3 coding sequence is TGTGCCAGCAGCTCCGGGAACAGGGGCCCCTATGGCTACACCTTC. Together with reference TRBV11-2 and TRBJ1-2, the CDR3 gives the full variable domain: EAGVAQSPRYKIIEKRQSVAFWCNPISGHATLYWYQQILGQGPKLLIQFQNNGVVDDSQLPKDRFSAERLKGVDSTLKIQPAKLEDSAVYLCASSSGNRGPYGYTFGSGTRLTVV.

CDR3 nucleotide sequence: TGTGCCAGCAGTAGGCGGGAGGGCCGGGACGAGCAGTACTTC. Translating gives CASSRREGRDEQYF. The genes are TRBV6-5 and TRBJ2-7; 9 bases agree with TRBD2. Per germline, CDR1 MNHEY and CDR2 SVGAGI. With 5 bases clipped from V and 5 bases from J, the junction kept 7 bases outside the gene matches. The CDR3 is 14 residues long.

The V call is TRBV6-6, the J call TRBJ2-7; D is tentatively TRBD1 or TRBD2 (5 bases each). Germline CDR1 reads MNHNY; CDR2 reads SVGAGI (reference sequence). V gave up 5 bases and J gave up 0 bases, with 17 bases separating them. CDR3 length equals 16 residues. The CDR3 is CASSTWGPGLSYEQYF. CDR3 DNA: TGTGCCAGCAGTACTTGGGGCCCGGGGCTCTCCTACGAGCAGTACTTC.

The chain uses TRBV12-3 or TRBV12-4 and TRBJ2-3; the match to TRBD1 covers 7 bases. There are 15 residues in the CDR3. The V segment lost 6 bases and the J segment 2 bases; nucleotides outside the gene matches: 8. CDR3 nucleotides: TGTGCCAGCAGGCAACGACAGGGATACACAGATACGCAGTATTTT. Translating it yields CASRQRQGYTDTQYF.

The gene calls are TRBV4-1 and TRBJ2-1; TRBD1 aligns across 8 bases. The tail of the sequence fits TRBJ2-7 better, so the J call may be wrong. This CDR3 region has 16 residues. Germline loops: CDR1 MGHRA, CDR2 YSYEKL. This CDR3 is CASSHKTGVSYNEQYF. The CDR3 DNA reads as TGCGCCAGCAGCCACAAGACAGGGGTCTCCTACAATGAGCAGTACTTC.

This chain joins TRBV7-9 and TRBJ1-1; TRBD1 agrees at 9 bases. The CDR3 sequence is 14 residues long. Germline-derived CDR1 and CDR2 are SEHNR and FQNEAQ (reference sequence). V shed 5 bases, J shed 6 bases, and the junction held 7 bases outside the gene matches. The CDR3 loop is CASSALDRGPEAFF. CDR3 coding DNA: TGTGCCAGCAGCGCCCTGGACAGGGGCCCTGAAGCTTTCTTT. Combining the CDR3 with reference TRBV7-9 and TRBJ1-1 gives the whole variable domain DTGVSQNPRHKITKRGQNVTFRCDPISEHNRLYWYRQTLGQGPEFLTYFQNEAQLEKSRLLSDRFSAERPKGSFSTLEIQRTEQGDSAMYLCASSALDRGPEAFFGQGTRLTVV.

In its sample, this clonotype was seen a few times. This chain connects TRBV20-1 to TRBJ2-5; 12 bases agree with TRBD2. The V and J ends lost 6 bases and 1 base, in that order; junction bases with no gene match: 9. The CDR3 spans 16 residues. Germline lookup yields CDR1 DFQATT and CDR2 SNEGSKA (reference sequence). The CDR3 DNA follows: TGCAGTGCCGAAAGGACTAGCGGGAAGTTCCAAGAGACCCAGTACTTC. It encodes CSAERTSGKFQETQYF.

The CDR3 here is CASSPNFWTSTEAFF. DNA of the CDR3: TGCGCCAGCAGCCCGAACTTTTGGACGAGCACTGAAGCTTTCTTT. This rearrangement joins TRBV4-1 to TRBJ1-1; D gene uncertain. The CDR3 is 15 residues long. Trimming stripped 4 bases from V and 4 bases from J, with 16 bases between. From germline, CDR1 is MGHRA and CDR2 YSYEKL.

The chain carries TRBV20-1 and TRBJ2-5; 8 nucleotides align to TRBD2. J lost 5 bases, V lost 1 base, and 12 bases had no gene match. The CDR3 length is 16 residues. Germline assignment: CDR1 DFQATT and CDR2 SNEGSKA (reference sequence). Here the CDR3 reads CSARVVPREVLETQYF. The CDR3 region has the DNA TGCAGTGCTAGAGTGGTGCCGCGGGAGGTTCTGGAGACCCAGTACTTC.

This sequence joins TRBV21-1 and TRBJ1-1. TRBV21-1 is described as a pseudogene. This CDR3 is 17 amino acids long. CDR3 in amino acids: CASSKETDRVPDTEAFF. The CDR3, as DNA: TGTGCCAGCAGCAAAGAAACGGACAGAGTGCCTGACACTGAAGCTTTCTTT.

This clonotype was detected a few times. The chain recombines TRBV7-6 with TRBJ1-1; D might be TRBD1 (6 bases). The CDR3 has 15 residues. Trimming stripped 8 bases from V and 1 base from J, with 17 bases between. Germline V CDR1 and CDR2: SGHVS, FNYEAQ. CDR3: CASAETLTGNTEAFF. In DNA form, the CDR3 reads TGTGCCAGCGCAGAAACTTTGACAGGGAACACTGAAGCTTTCTTT.